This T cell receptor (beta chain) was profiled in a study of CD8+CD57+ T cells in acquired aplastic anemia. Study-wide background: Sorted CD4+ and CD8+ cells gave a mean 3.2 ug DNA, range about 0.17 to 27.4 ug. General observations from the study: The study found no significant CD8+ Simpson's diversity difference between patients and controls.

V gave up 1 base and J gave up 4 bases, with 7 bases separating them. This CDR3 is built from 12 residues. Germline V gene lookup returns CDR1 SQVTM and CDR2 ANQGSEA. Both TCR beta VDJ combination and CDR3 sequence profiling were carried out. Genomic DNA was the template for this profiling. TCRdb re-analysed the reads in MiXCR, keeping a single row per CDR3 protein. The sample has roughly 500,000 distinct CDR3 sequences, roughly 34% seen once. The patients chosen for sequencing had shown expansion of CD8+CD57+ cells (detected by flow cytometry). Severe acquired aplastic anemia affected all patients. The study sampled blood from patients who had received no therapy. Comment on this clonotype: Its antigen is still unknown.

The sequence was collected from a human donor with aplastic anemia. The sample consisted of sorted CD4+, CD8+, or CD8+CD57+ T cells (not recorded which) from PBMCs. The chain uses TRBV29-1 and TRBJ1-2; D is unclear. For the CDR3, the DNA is TGCAGCGTTGAAGTATCAGCCTATGGCTACACCTTC. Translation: CSVEVSAYGYTF. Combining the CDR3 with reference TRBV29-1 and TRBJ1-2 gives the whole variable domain SAVISQKPSRDICQRGTSLTIQCQVDSQVTMMFWYRQQPGQSLTLIATANQGSEATYESGFVIDKFPISRPNLTFSTLTVSNMSPEDSSIYLCSVEVSAYGYTFGSGTRLTVV.